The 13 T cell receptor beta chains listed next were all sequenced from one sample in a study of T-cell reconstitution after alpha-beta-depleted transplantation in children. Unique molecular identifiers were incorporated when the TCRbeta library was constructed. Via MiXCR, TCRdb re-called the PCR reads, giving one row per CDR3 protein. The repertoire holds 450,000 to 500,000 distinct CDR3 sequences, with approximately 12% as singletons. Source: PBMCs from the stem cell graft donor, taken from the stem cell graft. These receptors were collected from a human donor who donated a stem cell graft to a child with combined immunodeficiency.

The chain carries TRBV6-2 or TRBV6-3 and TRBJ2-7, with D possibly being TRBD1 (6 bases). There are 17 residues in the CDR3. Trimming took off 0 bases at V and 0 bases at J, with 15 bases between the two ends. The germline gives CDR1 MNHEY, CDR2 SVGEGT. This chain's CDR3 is CASSYSIGADSSYEQYF. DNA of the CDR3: TGTGCCAGCAGTTACTCGATCGGGGCGGACAGCTCCTACGAGCAGTACTTC.

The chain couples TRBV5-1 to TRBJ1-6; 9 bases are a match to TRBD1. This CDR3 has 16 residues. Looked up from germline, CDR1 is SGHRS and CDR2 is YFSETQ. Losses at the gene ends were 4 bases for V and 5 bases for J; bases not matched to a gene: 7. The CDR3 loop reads CASSVSGTGNNSPLHF. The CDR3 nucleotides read TGCGCCAGCAGCGTCTCCGGGACAGGGAATAATTCACCCCTCCACTTT.

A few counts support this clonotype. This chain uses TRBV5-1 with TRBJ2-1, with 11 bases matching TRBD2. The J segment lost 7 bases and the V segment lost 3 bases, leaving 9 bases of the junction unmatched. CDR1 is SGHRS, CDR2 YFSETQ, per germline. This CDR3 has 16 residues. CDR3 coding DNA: TGCGCCAGCAGCTCTTCCACCGGGACTAGCGGTAATGAGCAGTTCTTC. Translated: CASSSSTGTSGNEQFF.

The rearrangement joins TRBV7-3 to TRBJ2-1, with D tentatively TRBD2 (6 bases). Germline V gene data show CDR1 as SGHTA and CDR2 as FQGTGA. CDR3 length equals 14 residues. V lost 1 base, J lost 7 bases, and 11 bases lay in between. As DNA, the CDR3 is TGTGCCAGCAGCTTAATCGGGAGAATGAATGAGCAGTTCTTC. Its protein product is CASSLIGRMNEQFF.

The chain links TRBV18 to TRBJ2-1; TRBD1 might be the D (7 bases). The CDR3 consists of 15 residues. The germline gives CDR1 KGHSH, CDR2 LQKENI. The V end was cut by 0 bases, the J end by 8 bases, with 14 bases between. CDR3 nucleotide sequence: TGTGCCAGCTCACCACCCGGGGGACAGAAAGATGAGCAGTTCTTC. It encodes CASSPPGGQKDEQFF.

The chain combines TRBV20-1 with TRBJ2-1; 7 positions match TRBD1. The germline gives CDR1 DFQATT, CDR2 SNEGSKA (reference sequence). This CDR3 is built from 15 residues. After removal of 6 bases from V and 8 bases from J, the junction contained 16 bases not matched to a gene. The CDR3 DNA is TGCAGTGCCACCGAACGGGGACAGAGGTTCGATGAGCAGTTCTTC. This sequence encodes CSATERGQRFDEQFF.

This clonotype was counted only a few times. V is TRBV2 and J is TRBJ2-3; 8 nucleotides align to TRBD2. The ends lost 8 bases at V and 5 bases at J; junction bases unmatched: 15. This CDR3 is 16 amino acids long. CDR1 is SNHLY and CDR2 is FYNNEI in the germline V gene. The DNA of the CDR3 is TGTGCCAGCCTTTTTCCGACTAGCGTGGGAGGAGATACGCAGTATTTT. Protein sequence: CASLFPTSVGGDTQYF.

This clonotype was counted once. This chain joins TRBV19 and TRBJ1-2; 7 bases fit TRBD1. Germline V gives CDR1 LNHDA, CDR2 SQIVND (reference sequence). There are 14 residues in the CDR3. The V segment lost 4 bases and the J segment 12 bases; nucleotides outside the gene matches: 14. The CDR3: CASSSSWDRAADTF. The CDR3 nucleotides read TGTGCCAGTAGTAGTTCGTGGGACAGAGCCGCTGACACCTTC.

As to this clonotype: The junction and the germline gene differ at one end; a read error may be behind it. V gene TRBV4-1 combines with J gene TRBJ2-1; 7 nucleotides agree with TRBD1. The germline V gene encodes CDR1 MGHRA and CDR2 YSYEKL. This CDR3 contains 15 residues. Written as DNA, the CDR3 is TGCGCCAGCAGTCAACTGGGACAGTTGTACAATAAGCAGTTCTTC. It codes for CASSQLGQLYNKQFF.

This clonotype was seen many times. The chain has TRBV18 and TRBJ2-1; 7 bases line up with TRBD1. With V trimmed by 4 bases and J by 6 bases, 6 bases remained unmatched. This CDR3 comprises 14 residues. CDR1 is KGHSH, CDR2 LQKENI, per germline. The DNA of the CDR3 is TGTGCCAGCTCACTCACAGGGGACGGCAATGAGCAGTTCTTC. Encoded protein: CASSLTGDGNEQFF.

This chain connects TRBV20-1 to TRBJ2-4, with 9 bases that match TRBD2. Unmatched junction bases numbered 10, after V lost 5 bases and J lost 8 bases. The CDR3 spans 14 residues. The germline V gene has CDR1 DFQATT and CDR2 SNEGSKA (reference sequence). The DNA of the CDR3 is TGCAGTGCTCCCCGGACTAGCGAGCGGTACATTCAGTACTTC. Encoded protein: CSAPRTSERYIQYF.

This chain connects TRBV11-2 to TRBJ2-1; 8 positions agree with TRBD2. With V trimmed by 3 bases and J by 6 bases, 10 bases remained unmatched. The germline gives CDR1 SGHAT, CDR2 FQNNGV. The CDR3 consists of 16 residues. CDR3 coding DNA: TGTGCCAGCAGCTTCCCCCGGGAGGGCCTCACCAATGAGCAGTTCTTC. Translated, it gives CASSFPREGLTNEQFF.

Here the CDR3 DNA reads TGTGCCACCAGTGATTCGAGTAGGGGCGGGAATCAGCCCCAGCATTTT. Translation gives CATSDSSRGGNQPQHF. The chain carries TRBV24-1 and TRBJ1-5, with TRBD1 as a possible D gene (5 bases). There are 16 residues in the CDR3. The ends were cut back, 2 bases at V and 4 bases at J, with 14 bases in the middle. CDR1 is KGHDR, CDR2 SFDVKD, per germline.